This T cell receptor beta chain originates from a study of Ad26.COV2.S vaccination and SARS-CoV-2 variants. Study at large: Sample donor was a member of the COV1001 Ad26.COV2.S trial arm. Study outcomes and limitations: Whether participants received vaccine or placebo, their non-spike TCR breadth was similar.

The treatment was: around 19 received Ad26.COV2.S at low or high dose, single or two shots; roughly five received placebo; per-sample allocation not given. Sampling took place 63 days after the first vaccine or placebo injection. It was Wuhan-strain SARS-CoV-2 spike that the Ad26 vaccine vector expressed. Points on this clone: Its antigen remains unknown.

V was trimmed by 6 bases and J by 0 bases, leaving 3 bases between them. This CDR3 region has 13 residues. Germline lookup yields CDR1 PRHDT and CDR2 FYEKMQ (reference sequence). The table came from immunoSEQ multiplex PCR; TCRdb's copy has only in-frame clones and leaves some out. The sample records 200,000 to 300,000 clones, approximately 90% being singletons. The sequence was collected from a person between 18 and 65 years old who received the Ad26.COV2.S COVID-19 vaccine or a placebo. The source material was peripheral blood, sampled in a trial of Ad26.COV2.S vaccine versus placebo. V usage is TRBV13 and J usage is TRBJ2-6; D gene unclear. The DNA for the CDR3 is TGTGCCAGCAGTAACTCTGGGGCCAACGTCCTGACTTTC. Translated, it gives CASSNSGANVLTF. The complete variable domain, with remaining parts taken from reference TRBV13 and TRBJ2-6, reads AAGVIQSPRHLIKEKRETATLKCYPIPRHDTVYWYQQGPGQDPQFLISFYEKMQSDKGSIPDRFSAQQFSDYHSELNMSSLELGDSALYFCASSNSGANVLTFGAGSRLTVL.